This entry lists 27 T cell receptor beta chains sequenced from one sample in a study of T cell responses to AZD1222 COVID-19 vaccine. Sequencing was performed with immunoSEQ multiplex PCR; in TCRdb, only in-frame clones are kept and a portion is missing. The table lists about 120,000 clones, 70% to 90% of them singletons, with more than 7.5% in the top ten. Sequencing used peripheral blood, obtained on day 0 of AZD1222 vaccination. The receptors stem from an adult in good health.

CDR3 amino acids: CASSPNEKLFF. The CDR3 DNA sequence: TGTGCCAGCTCACCAAATGAAAAACTGTTTTTT. V is TRBV18 and J is TRBJ1-4; D is unclear. This CDR3 is 11 amino acids long. The V gene lost 2 bases and the J gene lost 5 bases, with 0 bases spanning the gap. In germline, CDR1 is KGHSH, CDR2 LQKENI.

The chain combines TRBV9 with TRBJ1-3, with a tentative D call TRBD1 (5 bases). This CDR3 has 16 amino acids. Trimming left V 3 bases short and J 2 bases short, with 15 bases between. Germline values: CDR1 SGDLS, CDR2 YYNGEE. Here the CDR3 DNA reads TGTGCCAGCAGCGCCATCGCCTGGGGCGCTGGAAACACCATATATTTT. As protein: CASSAIAWGAGNTIYF.

V and J are TRBV3-1 (or the pseudogene TRBV3-2) and TRBJ1-2; 9 positions match TRBD1. Looked up from germline, CDR1 is LGHDT and CDR2 is YNNKEL (reference sequence). V was pared by 5 bases and J by 2 bases, with 3 bases of the junction left unmatched. The CDR3 contains 14 residues. The chain's CDR3 is CASSRQGGNYGYTF. CDR3 bases: TGTGCCAGCAGCAGACAGGGGGGCAACTATGGCTACACCTTC.

The chain is built from TRBV5-6 and TRBJ1-5; D is possibly TRBD1 (5 bases). The CDR3 is 16 residues long. Trimming removed 0 bases from V and 1 base from J, with 11 bases in between. Germline loops: CDR1 SGHDT, CDR2 YYEEEE. CDR3 DNA: TGTGCCAGCAGCTTGGGACAGTCCTTCAGCAATCAGCCCCAGCATTTT. This translates into CASSLGQSFSNQPQHF.

The chain uses TRBV9 and TRBJ2-7, with 16 bases aligning to TRBD2. After removal of 4 bases from V and 3 bases from J, the junction contained 10 bases not matched to a gene. Germline V gives CDR1 SGDLS, CDR2 YYNGEE. The CDR3 is 18 amino acids. The CDR3 DNA sequence: TGTGCCAGCAGCTTCGGGACTAGCGGGGGGGCCAAGGACTACGAGCAGTACTTC. Translated, it gives CASSFGTSGGAKDYEQYF.

The CDR3 here is CASSSRDRGPFYGYTF. CDR3 coding DNA: TGTGCCAGCAGTTCCCGGGACAGGGGCCCCTTCTATGGCTACACCTTC. The J gene is TRBJ1-2, the V gene TRBV27; TRBD1 matches 10 bases. The CDR3 covers 16 residues. With 4 bases clipped from V and 4 bases from J, the junction kept 9 bases outside the gene matches. The germline V gene encodes CDR1 MNHEY and CDR2 SMNVEV (reference sequence).

Comments on this clone: This specimen includes other DNA sequences encoding the same CDR3. The chain has TRBV6-1 and TRBJ2-7; 10 bases agree with TRBD2. V lost 1 base, J lost 1 base, and 1 base stayed unmatched. The CDR3 has 15 residues. In germline, CDR1 is MNHNS, CDR2 SASEGT. The CDR3 region has the DNA TGTGCCAGCAGTGAAGAACTAGCGGGATCCTACGAGCAGTACTTC. Amino acids: CASSEELAGSYEQYF.

The chain employs TRBV9 and TRBJ1-5, with D perhaps matching TRBD1 (6 bases). The CDR3 extends over 15 amino acids. V lost 0 bases to trimming and J lost 0 bases, with 7 bases between them. Germline V gene data show CDR1 as SGDLS and CDR2 as YYNGEE. The CDR3 reads CASSVAGDSNQPQHF. CDR3 coding DNA: TGTGCCAGCAGCGTAGCAGGGGATAGCAATCAGCCCCAGCATTTT.

The chain uses TRBV7-3 and TRBJ2-1; D is undetermined. V dropped 1 base and J dropped 6 bases, with 7 bases sitting between them. The germline CDR1 and CDR2 sequences are SGHTA and FQGTGA. This CDR3 has 13 amino acids. CDR3 coding DNA: TGTGCCAGCAGCTTAAGCAGCCCCAATGAGCAGTTCTTC. It is translated as CASSLSSPNEQFF.

This clone was counted only a few times. The DNA for the CDR3 is TGTGCCAGCAGCCAAGGGACAGGGGCGTCTAACTATGGCTACACCTTC. Amino acid sequence: CASSQGTGASNYGYTF. The genes are TRBV4-2 and TRBJ1-2; TRBD1 matches at 9 bases. The CDR3 loop spans 16 amino acids. The V and J ends lost 1 base and 0 bases, in that order; junction bases with no gene match: 3. Germline loops: CDR1 LGHNA, CDR2 YNFKEQ.

The CDR3 here is CASNQGQGPQETQYF. The CDR3, as DNA: TGTGCCAGCAATCAAGGCCAGGGGCCCCAAGAGACCCAGTACTTC. V usage is TRBV7-9 and J usage is TRBJ2-5, with TRBD1 as a possible D gene (6 bases). The germline CDR1 and CDR2 sequences are SEHNR and FQNEAQ (reference sequence). This CDR3 is 15 amino acids long. The V and J ends lost 7 bases and 1 base respectively, with 16 bases between them.

V gene TRBV7-9 combines with J gene TRBJ2-7, with 10 bases aligning to TRBD1. The CDR3 consists of 15 residues. The germline CDR1 and CDR2 sequences are SEHNR and FQNEAQ (reference sequence). V was clipped by 1 base and J by 6 bases; unmatched bases: 6. CDR3 coding DNA: TGTGCCAGCAGCTTAGTCCCGGGACAGGGGAGCGAGCAGTACTTC. Encoded protein: CASSLVPGQGSEQYF.

This sequence joins TRBV7-8 and TRBJ1-6; D remains unclear. V was trimmed by 5 bases and J by 14 bases, leaving 13 bases between them. The CDR3 length is 12 residues. CDR1 is SGHVS, CDR2 FQNEAQ, per germline. The CDR3 sequence is CASSPDRGSLHF. CDR3 DNA: TGTGCCAGCAGCCCCGACCGGGGATCCCTCCACTTT.

The chain couples TRBV28 to TRBJ2-3; unclear D gene. Between the trimmed V and J ends, which lost 8 bases and 5 bases, there was a span of 23 bases. The germline gives CDR1 MDHEN, CDR2 SYDVKM. CDR3 size: 16 residues. CDR3 nucleotide sequence: TGTGCCAGCTGTTCCTTTTTAGGACGGGCCGGAGATACGCAGTATTTT. Encoded protein: CASCSFLGRAGDTQYF.

This sequence joins TRBV27 and TRBJ1-1; D remains ambiguous. The V gene's germline CDR1 is MNHEY and CDR2 SMNVEV (reference sequence). The CDR3 sequence is 16 residues long. The V and J ends lost 1 base and 5 bases respectively, with 17 bases between them. Here the CDR3 reads CASSLFAKGKKTEAFF. The DNA of the CDR3 is TGTGCCAGCAGTTTATTCGCAAAAGGGAAGAAGACTGAAGCTTTCTTT.

The CDR3 reads CASSLIGTGIYGYTF. CDR3 sequence (DNA): TGTGCCAGCAGCCTAATCGGGACAGGGATCTATGGCTACACCTTC. The V gene is TRBV3-1 (or the pseudogene TRBV3-2), the J gene TRBJ1-2; the match to TRBD1 covers 9 bases. After removal of 4 bases from V and 4 bases from J, the junction contained 7 bases not matched to a gene. From germline, CDR1 is LGHDT and CDR2 YNNKEL (reference sequence). The CDR3 consists of 15 residues.

The J gene is TRBJ1-2, the V gene TRBV6-2 or TRBV6-3; perhaps TRBD1 as D (5 bases). In germline, CDR1 is MNHEY, CDR2 SVGEGT. This CDR3 is built from 12 residues. V lost 5 bases and J 8 bases, leaving 12 bases between the germline ends. CDR3 sequence (DNA): TGTGCCAGCAGTCCGCGACAGAGCGGCTACACCTTC. It translates to CASSPRQSGYTF.

This sequence joins TRBV18 and TRBJ1-5; D gene unclear. The CDR3 sequence is 16 residues long. Trimming stripped 3 bases from V and 7 bases from J, with 19 bases between. Germline lookup yields CDR1 KGHSH and CDR2 LQKENI. The CDR3 region has the DNA TGTGCCAGCTCACCTTTACCCCAGCGGGAGGGCCAGCCCCAGCATTTT. It encodes CASSPLPQREGQPQHF.

This sequence joins TRBV29-1 and TRBJ2-1, with 8 bases that match TRBD1. The J segment lost 0 bases and the V segment lost 7 bases, leaving 2 bases of the junction unmatched. Germline V gives CDR1 SQVTM, CDR2 ANQGSEA. CDR3 length: 13 residues. CDR3 loop: CSGDRGSYNEQFF. CDR3 bases: TGCAGCGGTGACAGGGGCTCCTACAATGAGCAGTTCTTC.

The chain joins TRBV19 to TRBJ1-5; no clear D gene. V was cut by 2 bases and J by 5 bases, with 7 bases left in between. Germline CDR1 reads LNHDA; CDR2 reads SQIVND (reference sequence). The CDR3 spans 13 residues. The CDR3 here is CASSITRYQPQHF. CDR3 nucleotide sequence: TGTGCCAGTAGTATAACTAGATATCAGCCCCAGCATTTT.

This clone has only one observation. This rearrangement joins TRBV3-1 (or the pseudogene TRBV3-2) to TRBJ1-2, with no clear D. Trimming left V 0 bases short and J 4 bases short, with 9 bases between. The CDR3 length is 14 residues. Germline V gives CDR1 LGHDT, CDR2 YNNKEL (reference sequence). As DNA, the CDR3 is TGTGCCAGCAGCCAAGACCTTCGGTTCTATGGCTACACCTTC. Encoded protein: CASSQDLRFYGYTF.

The chain uses TRBV19 and TRBJ2-3; 11 positions match TRBD2. Germline CDR1 LNHDA, CDR2 SQIVND (reference sequence). The CDR3 covers 17 residues. Trimming at V came to 5 bases and at J to 13 bases, leaving 20 bases not matched to a gene. The CDR3 coding sequence is TGTGCCAGTAGTTTCGCCGGGACTAGCGGCCTTGCTTCGCTGGAGTATTTT. Its translation: CASSFAGTSGLASLEYF.

This clone was detected once. V gene TRBV27 combines with J gene TRBJ2-7; possibly TRBD2 for D (5 bases). The CDR3 contains 18 residues. Germline assignment: CDR1 MNHEY and CDR2 SMNVEV (reference sequence). V gave up 0 bases and J gave up 1 base, with 19 bases separating them. CDR3 loop: CASSLSWSSGSLSYEQYF. The DNA for the CDR3 is TGTGCCAGCAGTTTATCTTGGTCTTCGGGGTCCTTGTCCTACGAGCAGTACTTC.

The rearrangement uses TRBV24-1 and TRBJ1-2; D unresolved. The V gene's germline CDR1 is KGHDR and CDR2 SFDVKD. The CDR3 covers 11 residues. V was cut by 1 base and J by 5 bases, with 1 base left in between. This CDR3 is CATSDFYGYTF. The CDR3 coding sequence is TGTGCCACCAGTGATTTTTATGGCTACACCTTC.

J is TRBJ2-1 and V is TRBV6-6; no clear D gene. Trimming pared 4 bases from V and 0 bases from J, leaving 13 bases between. CDR3 size: 16 residues. The germline CDR1 and CDR2 sequences are MNHNY and SVGAGI (reference sequence). The CDR3 here is CASSLGKTGSYNEQFF. Written as DNA, the CDR3 is TGTGCCAGCAGTTTGGGGAAGACCGGCTCCTACAATGAGCAGTTCTTC.

J is TRBJ2-2 and V is TRBV4-1; perhaps TRBD2 as D (5 bases). The germline V and J ends were trimmed by 0 bases and 7 bases, with 12 bases remaining between them. This CDR3 has 15 residues. The V gene's germline CDR1 is MGHRA and CDR2 YSYEKL. The CDR3, as DNA: TGCGCCAGCAGCCAAGAAGCGGTCCCAATCGGGGAGCTGTTTTTT. This sequence encodes CASSQEAVPIGELFF.

This rearrangement joins TRBV27 to TRBJ2-1, with 12 bases lining up with TRBD2. Germline CDR1 MNHEY, CDR2 SMNVEV (reference sequence). V shed 3 bases, J shed 9 bases, and the junction held 9 bases outside the gene matches. The CDR3 totals 16 residues. CDR3 sequence reads: CASSFAPGLAGTEQFF. DNA for the CDR3: TGTGCCAGCAGTTTCGCCCCGGGACTAGCGGGTACTGAGCAGTTCTTC.